This is a list of T cell receptor beta chains from one sample in a study of shared T cell receptors in the human thymus. Clones were read by immunoSEQ multiplex PCR, and TCRdb kept only the in-frame ones, dropping some. Among some 720,000 clones listed, around nine tenths were seen once. These data were likewise used in another study, on human thymus T cells.

The sample comprised thymocytes. The origin of the receptors is a boy under two years old with a congenital heart defect. CDR3s include the opening cysteine and the closing phenylalanine or tryptophan. Some rows mark clone size as missing; the rest say once, few, many or name a class of expanded clone.

TRBV29-1	TRBJ1-1	-	CSVLFTEAFF
TRBV15	TRBJ2-3	-	CATSPGWTGAGTDTQYF
TRBV2	TRBJ2-1	-	CASSARLAGDNEQFF
TRBV28	TRBJ2-5	-	CASSLHDRVETQYF
TRBV15	TRBJ2-7	-	CATSRGDLYSYEQYF
TRBV10-3	TRBJ2-7	-	CAISEASGESSYEQYF
TRBV19	TRBJ2-7	-	CASSLGHRVSYEQYF
TRBV5-1	TRBJ2-5	-	CASRRGGLAGANRYQETQYF
TRBV20-1	TRBJ2-5	once	CSAGLSETQYF
TRBV5-6	TRBJ2-1	-	CASSRKGATGGRDEQFF
TRBV11-2	TRBJ2-7	once	CASSPSLAPSSYEQYF
TRBV7-2	TRBJ2-5	few	CASSLRTPIQETQYF
TRBV2	TRBJ2-7	once	CASSDPSGRSYEQYF
TRBV6-5	TRBJ2-5	-	CASSPGTGATQYF
TRBV7-9	TRBJ1-2	-	CASQQGADGYTF
TRBV28	TRBJ1-3	once	CASSKKTGSPGNTIYF
TRBV19	TRBJ1-2	-	CASTLDLVRGYDYTF
TRBV28	TRBJ2-2	-	CACSTGTSAEGELFF
TRBV28	TRBJ2-3	-	CASSWGAGGRNGTDTQYF
TRBV6-5	TRBJ1-4	-	CASSYSAGDEKLFF
TRBV18	TRBJ2-1	few	CASSPCRGNRGINEQFF
TRBV7-6	TRBJ2-1	-	CASSPRTGNNEQFF
TRBV9	TRBJ1-1	once	CASSVAYVQGKGTEAFF
TRBV7-9	TRBJ1-2	-	CASSSPQLNFNGYTF
TRBV7-9	TRBJ2-7	-	CASSFSGQAIDEQYF
TRBV7-9	TRBJ2-5	-	CASSPRQGAIWETQYF
TRBV5-1	TRBJ2-3	-	CASSPRSRDRGHTDTQYF
TRBV7-2	TRBJ2-7	few	CASARVSGLLEQYF
TRBV15	TRBJ2-7	-	CATSRDLQGASEQYF
TRBV7-7	TRBJ2-2	-	CASSLLLGLAGDDTGELFF
TRBV28	TRBJ2-7	once	CASSFRQGGNPPAGEQYF
TRBV19	TRBJ2-1	-	CASSNTRRREVPNEQFF
TRBV29-1	TRBJ2-1	once	CSVEDPTGSEQFF
TRBV30	TRBJ2-5	-	CASNLAGIETQYF
TRBV7-2	TRBJ2-7	-	CASRSGTGSFPYEQYF
TRBV4-1	TRBJ2-3	few	CASSLTAAGSSDTDTQYF
TRBV29-1	TRBJ2-1	-	CSAGGQKEQFF